These 32 T cell receptor beta chains share one sample of origin, sequenced in a study of cytotoxic CD8 clonotypes in ibrutinib-treated CLL. TCRdb's copy holds only in-frame clones and misses some; the assay was immunoSEQ multiplex PCR. The top ten hold 9.5% to 12% of the sample, which has about 200,000 clones, more than 70% seen once. The sequencing here drew on PBMCs, taken after 12 months of ibrutinib treatment. The receptors shown here come from a human donor with chronic lymphocytic leukemia.

This chain's CDR3 is CASRLDSDTQYF. Here the CDR3 DNA reads TGTGCCAGCAGGCTAGATTCAGATACGCAGTATTTT. The chain combines TRBV2 with TRBJ2-3, with D unclear. The length of the CDR3 is 12 residues. The germline gives CDR1 SNHLY, CDR2 FYNNEI. V lost 6 bases and J lost 4, with 8 bases in between.

In its sample, this clone was seen once. The chain carries TRBV29-1 and TRBJ2-7; 8 bases fit TRBD1. Germline CDR1 is SQVTM and CDR2 is ANQGSEA. V lost 2 bases and J lost 5; bases outside the gene matches: 8. The CDR3 covers 14 residues. The CDR3 nucleotides read TGCAGCGTTGAAATTTCCAGGGGGCTCAACGAGCAGTACTTC. Protein sequence: CSVEISRGLNEQYF.

This clone was seen only a few times. The chain recombines TRBV19 with TRBJ1-2; D is perhaps TRBD1 (5 bases). Germline loops: CDR1 LNHDA, CDR2 SQIVND (reference sequence). V was clipped by 5 bases and J by 8 bases, with 9 bases between them. This CDR3 comprises 11 residues. In DNA, the CDR3 is TGTGCCAGTAGTGCCTCAGGGGGCTACACCTTC. Its protein product is CASSASGGYTF.

V and J are TRBV4-1 and TRBJ1-4; 9 nucleotides match TRBD1. J gave up 6 bases and V 1 base, and 6 bases lay outside the gene matches. The CDR3 length is 16 residues. CDR1 is MGHRA, CDR2 YSYEKL, per germline. CDR3 protein: CASSQGPGQGDEKLFF. The CDR3 nucleotides read TGCGCCAGCAGCCAAGGACCGGGACAGGGCGATGAAAAACTGTTTTTT.

This clone was counted a few times. The V and J genes are TRBV5-1 and TRBJ2-1; 16 bases line up with TRBD2. Germline values: CDR1 SGHRS, CDR2 YFSETQ. The CDR3 runs to 15 residues. After removal of 8 bases from V and 9 bases from J, the junction contained 8 bases not matched to a gene. This CDR3 reads CASLGLAGGPGEQFF. CDR3 bases: TGCGCCAGTTTGGGACTAGCGGGAGGGCCGGGTGAGCAGTTCTTC.

This clone was detected ten times or more. The chain combines TRBV30 with TRBJ1-2; D gene ambiguous. This CDR3 is 10 amino acids long. CDR1 and CDR2 from the germline V gene are GTSNPN and SVGIG (reference sequence). Trimming stripped 3 bases from V and 8 bases from J, with 7 bases between. The CDR3 DNA is TGTGCCTGGAGGAGAGGGGGCTACACCTTC. Its translation: CAWRRGGYTF.

The gene calls are TRBV6-5 and TRBJ2-7; D not certain. Per germline, CDR1 MNHEY and CDR2 SVGAGI. Between the trimmed V and J ends, which lost 2 bases and 0 bases, there was a span of 5 bases. The CDR3 has 13 residues. For the CDR3, the DNA is TGTGCCAGCAGTTACCTACTCTCCTACGAGCAGTACTTC. It is translated as CASSYLLSYEQYF.

This rearrangement joins TRBV9 to TRBJ2-3, with no clear D. CDR1 and CDR2 from the germline V gene are SGDLS and YYNGEE. The CDR3 is 13 residues long. With 0 bases removed from V and 5 bases from J, the gap between germline ends came to 7 bases. DNA of the CDR3: TGTGCCAGCAGCGTAGGGCGTGAAGATACGCAGTATTTT. Translated: CASSVGREDTQYF. Using reference TRBV9 and TRBJ2-3 for the parts outside the CDR3, the full variable domain is DSGVTQTPKHLITATGQRVTLRCSPRSGDLSVYWYQQSLDQGLQFLIQYYNGEERAKGNILERFSAQQFPDLHSELNLSSLELGDSALYFCASSVGREDTQYFGPGTRLTVL.

The V call is TRBV7-9, the J call TRBJ2-7; D is uncertain. V lost 5 bases and J 3 bases, leaving 14 bases between the germline ends. CDR1 and CDR2 (germline): SEHNR, FQNEAQ (reference sequence). The CDR3 is 14 residues long. The CDR3 coding sequence is TGTGCCAGCAGCCGCAATAGGCAGCGCTACGAGCAGTACTTC. This encodes CASSRNRQRYEQYF.

This sequence joins TRBV4-1 and TRBJ2-1; D is perhaps TRBD2 (7 bases). CDR1 and CDR2 (germline): MGHRA, YSYEKL. V was cut by 1 base and J by 1 base, with 14 bases left in between. CDR3 size: 17 residues. The CDR3 protein is CASSQVGGRISYNEQFF. As DNA, the CDR3 is TGCGCCAGCAGCCAAGTGGGGGGGCGTATATCCTACAATGAGCAGTTCTTC.

V is TRBV30 and J is TRBJ2-5, with D possibly matching TRBD2 (5 bases). This CDR3 has 14 amino acids. The V and J ends lost 2 bases and 7 bases respectively, with 17 bases between them. Germline loops: CDR1 GTSNPN, CDR2 SVGIG (reference sequence). CDR3 DNA sequence: TGTGCCTGGAGTTTACTTGGGCTAGCAGGGACCCAGTACTTC. As protein: CAWSLLGLAGTQYF.

The chain recombines TRBV6-1 with TRBJ1-2; 7 bases fit TRBD1. CDR1 is MNHNS, CDR2 SASEGT, per germline. This CDR3 has 14 amino acids. With 7 bases clipped from V and 3 bases from J, the junction kept 8 bases outside the gene matches. This chain's CDR3 is CASKNDRADYGYTF. The CDR3 DNA reads TGTGCCAGCAAGAACGACAGGGCGGACTATGGCTACACCTTC.

The genes are TRBV10-3 and TRBJ1-1; no firm D call. Trimming pared 2 bases from V and 4 bases from J, leaving 14 bases between. The CDR3 has 15 residues. Germline V lookup: CDR1 ENHRY, CDR2 SYGVKD. The CDR3 region has the DNA TGTGCCATCAGTGAGGGCCGGCGGTGGAGCACTGAAGCTTTCTTT. This encodes CAISEGRRWSTEAFF.

The chain links TRBV28 to TRBJ1-2; TRBD1 matches 10 bases. V lost 5 bases, J lost 0 bases, and 6 bases stayed unmatched. The length of the CDR3 is 16 residues. The germline V gene encodes CDR1 MDHEN and CDR2 SYDVKM. The CDR3 is CASSGDRGRPNYGYTF. The CDR3 nucleotides are TGTGCCAGCAGTGGCGACAGGGGGCGACCTAACTATGGCTACACCTTC.

The V and J genes are TRBV11-1 and TRBJ2-7; TRBD1 aligns across 9 bases. CDR1 and CDR2 from the germline V gene are SGHAT and FQDESV (reference sequence). The CDR3 has 15 amino acids. Trimming took 4 bases from V and 3 from J; bases not matched to a gene: 7. CDR3 sequence reads: CASSSPDRGIYEQYF. The CDR3 DNA reads TGTGCCAGCAGCTCCCCTGACAGGGGGATCTACGAGCAGTACTTC.

The rearrangement uses TRBV25-1 and TRBJ2-7; no firm D call. Deletions cut 3 bases from V and 4 bases from J, with 4 bases between. Looked up from germline, CDR1 is MGHDK and CDR2 is SYGVNS. There are 11 residues in the CDR3. The CDR3 DNA reads as TGTGCCAGCAGTGACAGGTACGAGCAGTACTTC. Its protein is CASSDRYEQYF.

The CDR3 region has the DNA TGTGCCAGCAGTGTGAACAGGGCGTCTGGAAACACCATATATTTT. Its protein is CASSVNRASGNTIYF. The chain carries TRBV2 and TRBJ1-3, with a tentative D call TRBD1 (6 bases). V was pared by 4 bases and J by 1 base, with 11 bases between. Germline V CDR1 and CDR2: SNHLY, FYNNEI. This CDR3 is built from 15 residues.

V and J are TRBV28 and TRBJ2-7; the match to TRBD2 covers 7 bases. The CDR3 has 15 residues. Germline V lookup: CDR1 MDHEN, CDR2 SYDVKM. V was clipped by 4 bases and J by 3 bases; unmatched bases: 9. CDR3 nucleotide sequence: TGTGCCAGCAGTTCCAATTGGGGGGGTATCTACGAGCAGTACTTC. This codes for CASSSNWGGIYEQYF.

The CDR3 DNA is TGTGCCAGCAGTTACAGGGGTGGCACTGAAGCTTTCTTT. Translation gives CASSYRGGTEAFF. The genes are TRBV6-6 and TRBJ1-1; maybe TRBD1 (5 bases). Germline-derived CDR1 and CDR2 are MNHNY and SVGAGI (reference sequence). This CDR3 is built from 13 residues. V was clipped by 2 bases and J by 4 bases, with 8 bases between them.

The V and J genes are TRBV5-1 and TRBJ2-1; 7 positions agree with TRBD1. The V gene end was trimmed by 0 bases and the J gene end by 2 bases; junction bases not matched to a gene: 2. The germline V gene encodes CDR1 SGHRS and CDR2 YFSETQ. CDR3 size: 15 residues. CDR3 in amino acids: CASSLEGAPYNEQFF. CDR3 DNA: TGCGCCAGCAGCTTGGAGGGGGCACCCTACAATGAGCAGTTCTTC.

J is TRBJ2-5 and V is TRBV7-9; D not certain. The CDR3 loop spans 11 amino acids. Germline CDR1 reads SEHNR; CDR2 reads FQNEAQ (reference sequence). Trimming pared 6 bases from V and 5 bases from J, leaving 7 bases between. The CDR3 loop reads CASSPWETQYF. DNA for the CDR3: TGTGCCAGCAGTCCATGGGAGACCCAGTACTTC.

This clone was counted a few times. This chain connects TRBV4-2 to TRBJ1-1, with a tentative D call TRBD1 (5 bases). V shed 2 bases and J shed 4 bases, with 20 bases lying between them. Germline V gives CDR1 LGHNA, CDR2 YNFKEQ. The CDR3 has 17 amino acids. The CDR3 DNA follows: TGTGCCAGCAGCCAATTAGGACGGCCCTACGGGGGCACTGAAGCTTTCTTT. Translating gives CASSQLGRPYGGTEAFF.

CDR3 sequence reads: CASSETGGLSYEQYF. The DNA of the CDR3 is TGTGCCAGCAGCGAGACAGGGGGCCTCTCCTACGAGCAGTACTTC. V gene TRBV2 combines with J gene TRBJ2-7, with 10 nucleotides matching TRBD1. The CDR3 spans 15 residues. V gave up 6 bases and J gave up 0 bases; unmatched junction bases: 5. The germline V gene encodes CDR1 SNHLY and CDR2 FYNNEI.

This clone has a count of ten or more. The chain has TRBV21-1 and TRBJ2-2. TRBV21-1 represents a pseudogene. CDR3 length: 13 amino acids. In DNA, the CDR3 is TGTGCCAGCAGCAAAAGACACACCGGGGAGCTGTTTTTT. Protein sequence: CASSKRHTGELFF.

This clone was seen once. The chain combines TRBV18 with TRBJ2-7; 9 bases fit TRBD1. This CDR3 is built from 13 residues. The V and J ends lost 6 bases and 4 bases, in that order; junction bases with no gene match: 4. The germline V gene has CDR1 KGHSH and CDR2 LQKENI. CDR3 loop: CASSTDRGYEQYF. Written as DNA, the CDR3 is TGTGCCAGCTCGACCGACAGGGGGTACGAGCAGTACTTC.

The V call is TRBV21-1, the J call TRBJ2-7. TRBV21-1 is annotated as a pseudogene. CDR3 length: 14 residues. The CDR3 here is CASSGGRRNYEQYF. In DNA form, the CDR3 reads TGTGCCAGCAGCGGTGGACGGAGAAACTACGAGCAGTACTTC.

The chain has TRBV5-4 and TRBJ2-1; 10 bases map to TRBD2. J was trimmed by 4 bases and V by 4 bases; bases with no gene match: 8. This CDR3 is 16 amino acids long. Germline V gene sequence: CDR1 SGHNT, CDR2 YYREEE (reference sequence). CDR3 nucleotide sequence: TGTGCCAGCAGCCTTGGAGCGGGAGGGGCTTACAATGAGCAGTTCTTC. Protein: CASSLGAGGAYNEQFF.

This chain links TRBV27 with TRBJ1-1; 7 nucleotides line up with TRBD1. V was pared by 4 bases and J by 6 bases, with 8 bases of the junction left unmatched. The CDR3 extends over 14 amino acids. Germline V gene lookup returns CDR1 MNHEY and CDR2 SMNVEV (reference sequence). The CDR3 is CASSWDSTRAEAFF. CDR3 coding DNA: TGTGCCAGCAGTTGGGACAGCACCCGGGCTGAAGCTTTCTTT.

The chain combines TRBV2 with TRBJ1-1, with TRBD1 matching over 7 bases. The CDR3 is 16 amino acids. Per germline, CDR1 SNHLY and CDR2 FYNNEI. With 6 bases clipped from V and 4 bases from J, the junction kept 14 bases outside the gene matches. This CDR3 is CASRYTTQGVGTEAFF. For the CDR3, the DNA is TGTGCCAGCAGATACACCACGCAGGGGGTAGGCACTGAAGCTTTCTTT.

The sample holds one count of this clone. The rearrangement links TRBV19 to TRBJ1-1, with D tentatively TRBD1 (5 bases). Germline V gives CDR1 LNHDA, CDR2 SQIVND (reference sequence). The CDR3 has 14 residues. With 1 base removed from V and 1 base from J, the gap between germline ends came to 7 bases. The CDR3 here is CASSIGQRNTEAFF. The CDR3 nucleotides read TGTGCCAGTAGTATAGGACAGAGGAACACTGAAGCTTTCTTT.

V and J are TRBV30 and TRBJ1-1, with a tentative D call TRBD1 (6 bases). Germline values: CDR1 GTSNPN, CDR2 SVGIG (reference sequence). V dropped 8 bases and J dropped 0 bases, with 13 bases sitting between them. The CDR3 sequence is 13 residues long. CDR3 bases: TGTGCCCGAAACAGGGAGATGAACACTGAAGCTTTCTTT. It translates to CARNREMNTEAFF.

This clone was found once. The CDR3 loop reads CASRDGSTDTQYF. Written as DNA, the CDR3 is TGCGCCAGCCGGGACGGAAGCACAGATACGCAGTATTTT. The chain combines TRBV5-1 with TRBJ2-3; either TRBD1 or TRBD2 may supply D (5 bases each). This CDR3 has 13 residues. In germline, CDR1 is SGHRS, CDR2 YFSETQ. Trimming took 7 bases from V and 0 from J, leaving 9 bases between them.